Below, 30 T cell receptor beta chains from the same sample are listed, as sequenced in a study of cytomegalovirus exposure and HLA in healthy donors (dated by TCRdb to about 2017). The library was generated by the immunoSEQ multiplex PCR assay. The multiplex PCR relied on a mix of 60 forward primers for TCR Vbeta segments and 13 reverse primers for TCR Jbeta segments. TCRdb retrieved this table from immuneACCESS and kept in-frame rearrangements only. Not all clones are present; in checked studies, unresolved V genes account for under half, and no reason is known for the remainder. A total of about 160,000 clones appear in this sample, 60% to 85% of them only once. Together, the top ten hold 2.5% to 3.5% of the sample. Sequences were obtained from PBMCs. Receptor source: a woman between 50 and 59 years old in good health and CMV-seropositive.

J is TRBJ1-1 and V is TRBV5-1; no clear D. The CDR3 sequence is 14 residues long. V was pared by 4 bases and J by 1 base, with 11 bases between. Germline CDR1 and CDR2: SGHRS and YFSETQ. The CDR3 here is CASSDWGGNTEAFF. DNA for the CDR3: TGCGCCAGCAGCGATTGGGGAGGGAACACTGAAGCTTTCTTT.

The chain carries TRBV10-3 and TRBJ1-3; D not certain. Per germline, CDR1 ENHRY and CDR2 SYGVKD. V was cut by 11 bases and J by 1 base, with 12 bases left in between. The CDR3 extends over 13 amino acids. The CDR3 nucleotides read TGTGCCGCCGCGAGTTCATCTGGAAACACCATATATTTT. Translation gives CAAASSSGNTIYF.

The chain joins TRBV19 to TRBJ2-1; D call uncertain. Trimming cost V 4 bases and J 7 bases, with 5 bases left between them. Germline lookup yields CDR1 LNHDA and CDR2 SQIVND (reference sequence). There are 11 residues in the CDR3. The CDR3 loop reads CASSTGNEQFF. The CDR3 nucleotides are TGTGCCAGTAGTACAGGAAATGAGCAGTTCTTC.

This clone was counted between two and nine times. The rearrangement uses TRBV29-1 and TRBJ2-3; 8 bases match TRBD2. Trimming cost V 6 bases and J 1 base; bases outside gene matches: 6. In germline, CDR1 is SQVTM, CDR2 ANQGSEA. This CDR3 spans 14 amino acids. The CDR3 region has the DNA TGCAGCGTGGACTTGCGGGGGGGCACAGATACGCAGTATTTT. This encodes CSVDLRGGTDTQYF.

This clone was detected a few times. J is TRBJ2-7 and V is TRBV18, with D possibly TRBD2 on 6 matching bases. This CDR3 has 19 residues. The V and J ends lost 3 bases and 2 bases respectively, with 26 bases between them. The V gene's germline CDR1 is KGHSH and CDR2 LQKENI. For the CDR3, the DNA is TGTGCCAGCTCACCTCAAAGCGGAGGGGTTAGGGGCGGAACCTACGAGCAGTACTTC. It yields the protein CASSPQSGGVRGGTYEQYF.

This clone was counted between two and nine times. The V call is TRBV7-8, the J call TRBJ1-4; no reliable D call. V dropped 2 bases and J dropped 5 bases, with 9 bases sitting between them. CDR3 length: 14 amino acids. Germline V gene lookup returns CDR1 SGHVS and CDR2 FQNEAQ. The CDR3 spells CASSLNERNEKLFF. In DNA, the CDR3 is TGTGCCAGCAGCTTAAATGAGAGAAATGAAAAACTGTTTTTT.

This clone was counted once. The CDR3 here is CASSTGQGIGANVLTF. CDR3 nucleotides: TGCGCCAGCAGCACGGGACAGGGAATTGGGGCCAACGTCCTGACTTTC. This chain links TRBV5-1 with TRBJ2-6, with 9 bases fitting TRBD1. The CDR3 is 16 amino acids. The junction had 5 bases not matched to a gene; V was cut back by 4 bases and J by 3 bases. Germline assignment: CDR1 SGHRS and CDR2 YFSETQ.

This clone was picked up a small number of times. The DNA for the CDR3 is TGTGCCAGCAGCCCGGGGGGAGGAGTCCCTGGAAACACCATATATTTT. It yields the protein CASSPGGGVPGNTIYF. The V call is TRBV5-4, the J call TRBJ1-3; a possible D gene is TRBD1 (5 bases). The CDR3 contains 16 residues. Looked up from germline, CDR1 is SGHNT and CDR2 is YYREEE (reference sequence). Trimming pared 4 bases from V and 2 bases from J, leaving 16 bases between.

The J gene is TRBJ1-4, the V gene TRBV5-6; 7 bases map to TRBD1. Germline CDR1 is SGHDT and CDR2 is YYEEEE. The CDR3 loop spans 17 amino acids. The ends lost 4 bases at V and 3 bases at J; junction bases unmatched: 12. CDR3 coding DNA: TGTGCCAGCAGCCTAAGGGACAGTTTATCGGCTAATGAAAAACTGTTTTTT. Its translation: CASSLRDSLSANEKLFF.

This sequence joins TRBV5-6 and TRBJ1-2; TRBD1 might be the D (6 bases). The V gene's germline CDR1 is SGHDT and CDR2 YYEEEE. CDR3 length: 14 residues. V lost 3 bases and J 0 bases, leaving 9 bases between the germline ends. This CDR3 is CASSSGTTNYGYTF. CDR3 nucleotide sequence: TGTGCCAGCAGCTCCGGGACAACTAACTATGGCTACACCTTC. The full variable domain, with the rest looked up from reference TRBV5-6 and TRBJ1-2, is DAGVTQSPTHLIKTRGQQVTLRCSPKSGHDTVSWYQQALGQGPQFIFQYYEEEERQRGNFPDRFSGHQFPNYSSELNVNALLLGDSALYLCASSSGTTNYGYTFGSGTRLTVV.

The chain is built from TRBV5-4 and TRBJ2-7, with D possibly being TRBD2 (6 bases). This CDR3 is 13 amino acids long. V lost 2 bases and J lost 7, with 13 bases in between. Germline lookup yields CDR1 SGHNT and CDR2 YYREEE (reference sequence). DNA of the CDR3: TGTGCCAGCAGCTTCGGGACTCCAGCTGAGCAGTACTTC. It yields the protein CASSFGTPAEQYF.

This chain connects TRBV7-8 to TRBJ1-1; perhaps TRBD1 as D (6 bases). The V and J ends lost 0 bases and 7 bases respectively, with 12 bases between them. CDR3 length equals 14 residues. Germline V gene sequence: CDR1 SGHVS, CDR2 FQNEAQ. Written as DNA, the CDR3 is TGTGCCAGCAGCTTAGCAGGGGGTAGTGGTGAAGCTTTCTTT. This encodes CASSLAGGSGEAFF.

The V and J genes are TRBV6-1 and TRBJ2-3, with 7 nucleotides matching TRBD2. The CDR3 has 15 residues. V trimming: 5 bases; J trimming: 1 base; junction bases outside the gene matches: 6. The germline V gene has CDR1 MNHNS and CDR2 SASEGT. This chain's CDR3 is CASSLGLGGTDTQYF. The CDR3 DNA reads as TGTGCCAGCAGTCTCGGACTAGGGGGCACAGATACGCAGTATTTT.

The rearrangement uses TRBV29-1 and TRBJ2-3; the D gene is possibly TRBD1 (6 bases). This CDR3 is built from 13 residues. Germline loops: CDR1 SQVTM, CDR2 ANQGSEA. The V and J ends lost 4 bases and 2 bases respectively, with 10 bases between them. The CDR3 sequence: CSVAAGVTDTQYF. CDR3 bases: TGCAGCGTTGCGGCAGGGGTCACAGATACGCAGTATTTT.

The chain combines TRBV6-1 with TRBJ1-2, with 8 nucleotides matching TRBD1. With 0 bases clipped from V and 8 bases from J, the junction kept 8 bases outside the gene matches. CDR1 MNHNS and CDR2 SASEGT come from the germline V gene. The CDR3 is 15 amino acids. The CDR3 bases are TGTGCCAGCAGTGAAGCCAGCAGGGGGCTAGACGGCTACACCTTC. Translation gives CASSEASRGLDGYTF.

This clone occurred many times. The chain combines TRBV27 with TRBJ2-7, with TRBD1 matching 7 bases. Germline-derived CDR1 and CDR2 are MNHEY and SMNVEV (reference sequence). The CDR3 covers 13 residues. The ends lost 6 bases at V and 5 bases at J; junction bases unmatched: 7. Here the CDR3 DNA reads TGTGCCAGCAGCCCTGACAGGGTCAACGAGCAGTACTTC. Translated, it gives CASSPDRVNEQYF.

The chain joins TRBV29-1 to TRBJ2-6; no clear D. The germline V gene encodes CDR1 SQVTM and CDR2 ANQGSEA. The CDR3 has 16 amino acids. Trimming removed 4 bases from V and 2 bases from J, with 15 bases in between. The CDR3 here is CSVVSDDWTGANVLTF. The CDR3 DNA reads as TGCAGCGTTGTATCCGACGACTGGACTGGGGCCAACGTCCTGACTTTC.

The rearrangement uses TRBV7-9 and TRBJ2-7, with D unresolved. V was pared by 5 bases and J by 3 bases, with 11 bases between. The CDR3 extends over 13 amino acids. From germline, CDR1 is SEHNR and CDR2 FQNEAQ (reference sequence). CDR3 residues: CASSRTNNYEQYF. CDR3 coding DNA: TGTGCCAGCAGCCGAACCAACAACTACGAGCAGTACTTC.

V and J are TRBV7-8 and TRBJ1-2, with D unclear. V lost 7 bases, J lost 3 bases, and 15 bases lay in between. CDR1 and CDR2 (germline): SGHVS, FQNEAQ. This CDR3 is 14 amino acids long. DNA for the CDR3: TGTGCCAGCACCCCGGAGGAGATTGACTATGGCTACACCTTC. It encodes CASTPEEIDYGYTF.

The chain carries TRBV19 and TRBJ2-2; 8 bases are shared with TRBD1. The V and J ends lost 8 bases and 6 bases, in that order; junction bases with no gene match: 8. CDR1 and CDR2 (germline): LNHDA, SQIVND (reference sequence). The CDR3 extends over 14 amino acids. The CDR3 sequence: CASEDRVQPGELFF. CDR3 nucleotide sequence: TGTGCCAGTGAGGACAGGGTTCAACCCGGGGAGCTGTTTTTT. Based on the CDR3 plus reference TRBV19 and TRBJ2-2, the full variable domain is DGGITQSPKYLFRKEGQNVTLSCEQNLNHDAMYWYRQDPGQGLRLIYYSQIVNDFQKGDIAEGYSVSREKKESFPLTVTSAQKNPTAFYLCASEDRVQPGELFFGEGSRLTVL.

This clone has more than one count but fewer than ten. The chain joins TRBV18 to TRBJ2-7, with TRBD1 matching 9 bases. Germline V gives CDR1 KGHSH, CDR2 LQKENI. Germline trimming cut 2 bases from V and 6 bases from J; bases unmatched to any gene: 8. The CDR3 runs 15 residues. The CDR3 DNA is TGTGCCAGCTCACCAACAGGGGGCAGTAATGGCGAGCAGTACTTC. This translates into CASSPTGGSNGEQYF.

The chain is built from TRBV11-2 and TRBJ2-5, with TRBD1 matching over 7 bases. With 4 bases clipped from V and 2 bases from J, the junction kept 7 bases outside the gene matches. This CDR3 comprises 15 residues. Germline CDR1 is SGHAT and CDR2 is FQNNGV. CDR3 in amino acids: CASSSRDRRQETQYF. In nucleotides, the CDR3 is TGTGCCAGCAGCTCCCGGGACAGAAGACAAGAGACCCAGTACTTC. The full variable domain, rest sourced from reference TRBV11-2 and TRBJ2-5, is EAGVAQSPRYKIIEKRQSVAFWCNPISGHATLYWYQQILGQGPKLLIQFQNNGVVDDSQLPKDRFSAERLKGVDSTLKIQPAKLEDSAVYLCASSSRDRRQETQYFGPGTRLLVL.

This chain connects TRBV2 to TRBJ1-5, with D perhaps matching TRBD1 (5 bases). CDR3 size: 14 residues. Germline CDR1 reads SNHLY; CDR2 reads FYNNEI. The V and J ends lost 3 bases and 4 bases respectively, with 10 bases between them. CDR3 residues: CASSDSRGNQPQHF. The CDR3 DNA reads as TGTGCCAGCAGTGATAGTAGGGGAAATCAGCCCCAGCATTTT.

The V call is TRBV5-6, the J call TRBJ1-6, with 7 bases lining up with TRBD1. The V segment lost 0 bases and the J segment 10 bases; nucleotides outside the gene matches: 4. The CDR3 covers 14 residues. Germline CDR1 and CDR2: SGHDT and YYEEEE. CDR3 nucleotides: TGTGCCAGCAGCTTGGTTCAGGGGGAATCACCCCTCCACTTT. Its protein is CASSLVQGESPLHF.

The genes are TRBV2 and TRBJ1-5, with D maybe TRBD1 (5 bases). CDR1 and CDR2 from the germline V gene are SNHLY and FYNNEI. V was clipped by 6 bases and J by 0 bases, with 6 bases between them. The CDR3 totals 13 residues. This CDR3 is CASRGDSNQPQHF. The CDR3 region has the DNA TGTGCCAGCAGAGGGGATAGCAATCAGCCCCAGCATTTT.

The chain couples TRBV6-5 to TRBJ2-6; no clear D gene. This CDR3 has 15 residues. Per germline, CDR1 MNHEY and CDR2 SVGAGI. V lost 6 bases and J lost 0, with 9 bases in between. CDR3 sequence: CASSQTRSGANVLTF. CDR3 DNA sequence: TGTGCCAGCAGCCAGACACGCTCTGGGGCCAACGTCCTGACTTTC.

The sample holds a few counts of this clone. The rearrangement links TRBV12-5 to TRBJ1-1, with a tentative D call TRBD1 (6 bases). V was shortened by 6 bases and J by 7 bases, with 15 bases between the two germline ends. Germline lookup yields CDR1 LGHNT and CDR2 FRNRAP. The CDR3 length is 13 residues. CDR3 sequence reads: CASGIYRDCEAFF. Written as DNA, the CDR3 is TGTGCTAGTGGGATCTACAGGGATTGTGAAGCTTTCTTT.

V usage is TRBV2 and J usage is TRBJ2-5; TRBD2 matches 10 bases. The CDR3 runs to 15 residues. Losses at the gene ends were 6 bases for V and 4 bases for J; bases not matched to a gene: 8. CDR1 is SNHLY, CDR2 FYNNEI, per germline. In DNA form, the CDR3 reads TGTGCCAGCAGCGCCAGCGGGGGGGCCGGAGAGACCCAGTACTTC. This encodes CASSASGGAGETQYF. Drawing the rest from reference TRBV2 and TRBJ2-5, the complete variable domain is EPEVTQTPSHQVTQMGQEVILRCVPISNHLYFYWYRQILGQKVEFLVSFYNNEISEKSEIFDDQFSVERPDGSNFTLKIRSTKLEDSAMYFCASSASGGAGETQYFGPGTRLLVL.

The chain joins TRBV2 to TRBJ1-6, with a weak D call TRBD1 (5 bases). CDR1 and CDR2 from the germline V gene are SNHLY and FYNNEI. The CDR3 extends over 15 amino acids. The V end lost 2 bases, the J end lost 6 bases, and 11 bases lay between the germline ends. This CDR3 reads CASSEMEGINSPLHF. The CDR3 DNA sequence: TGTGCCAGCAGTGAAATGGAGGGGATTAATTCACCCCTCCACTTT.

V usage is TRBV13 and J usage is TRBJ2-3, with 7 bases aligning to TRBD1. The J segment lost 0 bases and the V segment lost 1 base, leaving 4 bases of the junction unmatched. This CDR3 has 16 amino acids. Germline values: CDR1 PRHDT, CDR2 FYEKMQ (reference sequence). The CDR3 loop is CASSLERTGSTDTQYF. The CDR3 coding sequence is TGTGCCAGCAGCTTAGAGAGGACAGGAAGCACAGATACGCAGTATTTT.